A selection of T cell receptor beta chains follows, all from one sample in a study of CD8 T cells in ankylosing spondylitis. A single record per CDR3 protein comes from TCRdb applying MiXCR to the 5' RACE reads. The sample lists roughly 350,000 distinct CDR3 sequences; roughly 8% were seen once. Specimen: blood, either unsorted or a sorted T cell fraction (not recorded which). These receptors came from a male donor with ankylosing spondylitis. The CDR3 runs from the conserved cysteine through the conserved F or W. A D gene is named only where the DNA matches it firmly. A clone size is listed for some rows: how often the clone was seen (once, few, many), or a class if it is expanded.

cdr3_length	clone_size	v_call	d_call	j_call	cdr3_aa	cdr3_nt
19	-	TRBV11-2	TRBD1	TRBJ1-5	CASSLVSGQGSGSNQPQHF	TGTGCCAGCAGCTTAGTCTCTGGACAGGGATCGGGTAGCAATCAGCCCCAGCATTTT
15	-	TRBV10-3	TRBD1	TRBJ1-5	CAISESGTGDQPQHF	TGTGCCATCAGTGAGAGCGGGACAGGGGACCAGCCCCAGCATTTT
16	many	TRBV5-1	-	TRBJ2-1	CASSAELRLAGMPQFF	TGCGCCAGCAGCGCAGAGCTTCGGCTGGCCGGGATGCCGCAGTTCTTC
12	-	TRBV29-1	TRBD2	TRBJ2-7	CSGASGSHEQYF	TGCAGTGGAGCTAGCGGGAGTCACGAGCAGTACTTC
15	-	TRBV5-1	TRBD1	TRBJ2-2	CASSIPGQQTGELFF	TGCGCCAGCAGCATACCGGGACAGCAGACCGGGGAGCTGTTTTTT
16	many	TRBV28	TRBD2	TRBJ2-7	CASSFFGLEISYEQYF	TGTGCCAGCAGTTTTTTTGGACTAGAGATTTCCTACGAGCAGTACTTC
14	many	TRBV29-1	-	TRBJ2-1	CSVTRRAENNEQFF	TGCAGCGTCACCCGGCGGGCGGAGAACAATGAGCAGTTCTTC
15	few	TRBV15	-	TRBJ2-5	CATSRDPQRVKTQYF	TGTGCCACCAGCAGAGACCCCCAGCGCGTAAAGACCCAGTACTTC
14	few	TRBV20-1	-	TRBJ2-6	CSATMGSGANVLTF	TGCAGTGCCACCATGGGCTCTGGGGCCAACGTCCTGACTTTC
15	-	TRBV29-1	-	TRBJ2-5	CSVVEPGGPQETQYF	TGCAGCGTTGTGGAACCGGGGGGCCCCCAAGAGACCCAGTACTTC
14	few	TRBV18	-	TRBJ2-7	CASSPDRFSYEQYF	TGTGCCAGCTCACCAGACAGGTTCTCCTACGAGCAGTACTTC
14	few	TRBV27	TRBD1	TRBJ1-5	CASREGASNQPQHF	TGTGCCAGCAGGGAGGGGGCGAGCAATCAGCCCCAGCATTTT
16	few	TRBV7-8	TRBD2	TRBJ2-1	CASSLKTSGFYNEQFF	TGTGCCAGCAGCCTGAAAACTAGCGGATTCTACAATGAGCAGTTCTTC
18	many	TRBV28	-	TRBJ2-4	CASSFPIGLRSAKNIQYF	TGTGCCAGCAGTTTCCCGATTGGCCTTCGTTCAGCCAAAAACATTCAGTACTTC
14	many	TRBV6-2/TRBV6-3	TRBD1	TRBJ2-6	CASMTGDGANVLTF	TGTGCCAGCATGACAGGGGACGGGGCCAACGTCCTGACTTTC
16	many	TRBV19	-	TRBJ2-7	CASSSGDPPNHYEQYF	TGTGCCAGTAGTTCAGGGGACCCCCCAAACCACTACGAGCAGTACTTC
14	-	TRBV12-3/TRBV12-4	-	TRBJ1-2	CASSLRGSIYGYTF	TGTGCCAGCAGTTTACGGGGGTCGATCTATGGCTACACCTTC
14	many	TRBV7-8	TRBD2	TRBJ2-1	CASSLGGLAGEQFF	TGTGCCAGCAGCTTAGGAGGGCTAGCGGGAGAGCAGTTCTTC
14	few	TRBV5-6	-	TRBJ2-7	CASSLMTGLYEQYF	TGTGCCAGCAGCTTGATGACAGGACTCTACGAGCAGTACTTC
14	many	TRBV20-1	-	TRBJ1-1	CSATPGRVDTEAFF	TGCAGTGCAACCCCGGGGCGGGTGGACACTGAAGCTTTCTTT